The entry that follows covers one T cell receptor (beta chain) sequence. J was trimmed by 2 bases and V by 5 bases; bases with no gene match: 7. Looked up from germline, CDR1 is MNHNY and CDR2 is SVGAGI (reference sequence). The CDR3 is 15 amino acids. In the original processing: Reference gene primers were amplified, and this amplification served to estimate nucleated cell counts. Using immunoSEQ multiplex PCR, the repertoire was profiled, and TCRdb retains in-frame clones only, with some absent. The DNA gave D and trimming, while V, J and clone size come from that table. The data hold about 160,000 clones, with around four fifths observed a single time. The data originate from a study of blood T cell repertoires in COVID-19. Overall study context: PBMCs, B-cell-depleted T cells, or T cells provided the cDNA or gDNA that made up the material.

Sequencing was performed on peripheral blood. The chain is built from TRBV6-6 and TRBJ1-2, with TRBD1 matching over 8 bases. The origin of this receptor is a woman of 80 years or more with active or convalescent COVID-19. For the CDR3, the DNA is TGTGCCAGCAGTCACGACAGGGGCGACAACTATGGCTACACCTTC. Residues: CASSHDRGDNYGYTF.